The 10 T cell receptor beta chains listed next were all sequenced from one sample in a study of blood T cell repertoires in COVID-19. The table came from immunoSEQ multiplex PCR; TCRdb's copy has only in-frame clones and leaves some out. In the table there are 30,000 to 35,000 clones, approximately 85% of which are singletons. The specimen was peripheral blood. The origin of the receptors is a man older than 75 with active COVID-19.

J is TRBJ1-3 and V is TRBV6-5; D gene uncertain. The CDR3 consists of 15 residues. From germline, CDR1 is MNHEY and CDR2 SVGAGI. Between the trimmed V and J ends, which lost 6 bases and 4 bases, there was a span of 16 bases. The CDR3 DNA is TGTGCCAGCAGCCCAGGCAGTGCCAAGGGAAACACCATATATTTT. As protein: CASSPGSAKGNTIYF.

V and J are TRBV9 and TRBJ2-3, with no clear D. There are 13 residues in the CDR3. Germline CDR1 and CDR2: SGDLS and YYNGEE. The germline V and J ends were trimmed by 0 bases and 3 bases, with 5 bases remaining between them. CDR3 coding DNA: TGTGCCAGCAGCGTAGTTCTTACAGATACGCAGTATTTT. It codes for CASSVVLTDTQYF.

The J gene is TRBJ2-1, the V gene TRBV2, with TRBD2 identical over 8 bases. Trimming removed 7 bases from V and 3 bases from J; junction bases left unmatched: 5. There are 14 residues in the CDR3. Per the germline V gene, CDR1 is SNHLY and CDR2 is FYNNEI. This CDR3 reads CASKAGGYYNEQFF. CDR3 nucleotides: TGTGCCAGCAAGGCGGGGGGATACTACAATGAGCAGTTCTTC.

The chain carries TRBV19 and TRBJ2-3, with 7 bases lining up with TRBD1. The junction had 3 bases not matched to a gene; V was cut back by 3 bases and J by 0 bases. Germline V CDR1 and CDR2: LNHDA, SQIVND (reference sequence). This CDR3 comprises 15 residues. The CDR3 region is CASSMGQFSTDTQYF. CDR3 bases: TGTGCCAGTAGTATGGGACAGTTTAGCACAGATACGCAGTATTTT.

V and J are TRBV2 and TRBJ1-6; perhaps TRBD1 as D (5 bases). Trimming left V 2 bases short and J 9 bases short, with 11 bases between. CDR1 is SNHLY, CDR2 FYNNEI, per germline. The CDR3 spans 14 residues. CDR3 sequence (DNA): TGTGCCAGCAGTGAACAGGGTTTAGGTTCACCCCTCCACTTT. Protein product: CASSEQGLGSPLHF. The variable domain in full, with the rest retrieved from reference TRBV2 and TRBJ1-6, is EPEVTQTPSHQVTQMGQEVILRCVPISNHLYFYWYRQILGQKVEFLVSFYNNEISEKSEIFDDQFSVERPDGSNFTLKIRSTKLEDSAMYFCASSEQGLGSPLHFGNGTRLTVT.

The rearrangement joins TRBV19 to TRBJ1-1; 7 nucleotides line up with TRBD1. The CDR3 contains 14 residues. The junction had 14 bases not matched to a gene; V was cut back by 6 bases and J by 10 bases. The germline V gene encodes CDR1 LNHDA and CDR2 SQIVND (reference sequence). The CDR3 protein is CASRHRDRIEVAFF. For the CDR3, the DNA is TGTGCCAGTAGGCACCGGGACAGAATTGAAGTAGCTTTCTTT.

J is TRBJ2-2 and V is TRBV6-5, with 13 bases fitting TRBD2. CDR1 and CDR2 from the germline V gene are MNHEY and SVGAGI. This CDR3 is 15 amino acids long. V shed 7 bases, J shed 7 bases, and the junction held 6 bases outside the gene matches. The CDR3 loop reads CASTGLAGVLGELFF. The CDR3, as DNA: TGTGCCAGCACAGGACTAGCGGGGGTACTCGGGGAGCTGTTTTTT.

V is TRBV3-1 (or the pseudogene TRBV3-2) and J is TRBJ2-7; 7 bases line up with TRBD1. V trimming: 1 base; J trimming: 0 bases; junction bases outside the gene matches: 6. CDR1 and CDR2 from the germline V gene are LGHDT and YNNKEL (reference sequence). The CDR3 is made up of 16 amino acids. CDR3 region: CASSQAPTGHSYEQYF. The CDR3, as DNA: TGTGCCAGCAGCCAAGCCCCGACAGGGCACTCCTACGAGCAGTACTTC.

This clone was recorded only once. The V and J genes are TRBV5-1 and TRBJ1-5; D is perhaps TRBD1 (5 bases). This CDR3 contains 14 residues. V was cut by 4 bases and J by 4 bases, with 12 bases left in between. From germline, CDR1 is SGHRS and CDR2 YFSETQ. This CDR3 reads CASSPDRPNQPQHF. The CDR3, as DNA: TGCGCCAGCAGCCCAGACAGACCAAATCAGCCCCAGCATTTT.

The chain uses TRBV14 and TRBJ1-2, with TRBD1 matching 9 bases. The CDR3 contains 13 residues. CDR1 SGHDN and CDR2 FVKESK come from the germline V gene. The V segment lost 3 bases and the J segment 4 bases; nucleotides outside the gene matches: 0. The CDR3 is CASSQGQGYGYTF. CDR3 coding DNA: TGTGCCAGCAGCCAGGGACAGGGCTATGGCTACACCTTC.